Listed below are T cell receptor beta chains from one sample, sequenced in a study of cytomegalovirus exposure and HLA in healthy donors. TCRdb's table, derived via immunoSEQ multiplex PCR, lists solely in-frame clones and lacks some. The table has 180,000 or so clones, over 75% seen once. Sequencing was carried out using PBMCs. These TCRs come from a man aged 18 to 29 in good health and CMV-seropositive. Each CDR3 is given with its conserved first and last residue. The order of the fields is D gene, V gene, J gene, clone size, CDR3 protein, CDR3 DNA. D genes are given only for firm matches. Rows may omit the clone size; those that give it use once, few, many or a size class.

TRBD2	TRBV9	TRBJ2-3	-	CASSVGLAGGPLTDTQYF	TGTGCCAGCAGCGTAGGGTTAGCGGGGGGCCCACTCACAGATACGCAGTATTTT
TRBD1	TRBV7-9	TRBJ2-7	-	CASSSGQGLYEQYF	TGTGCCAGCAGCTCGGGACAGGGCCTATACGAGCAGTACTTC
TRBD2	TRBV7-9	TRBJ2-7	-	CASSLNGAGGLLEQYF	TGTGCCAGCAGCTTAAACGGAGCGGGGGGGCTCCTCGAGCAGTACTTC
-	TRBV28	TRBJ1-5	-	CASTTPPYRVPYQPQHF	TGTGCCAGCACGACACCCCCCTACAGGGTCCCTTATCAGCCCCAGCATTTT
-	TRBV5-1	TRBJ2-5	-	CASSLGGNEETQYF	TGCGCCAGCAGCTTGGGAGGTAATGAAGAGACCCAGTACTTC
TRBD1	TRBV7-3	TRBJ1-1	-	CASSVDRGAEAFF	TGTGCCAGCAGCGTTGACAGGGGAGCTGAAGCTTTCTTT
TRBD1	TRBV2	TRBJ2-2	-	CASRTGTGEVGELFF	TGTGCCAGCAGGACGGGGACAGGGGAGGTCGGGGAGCTGTTTTTT
-	TRBV11-2	TRBJ1-3	-	CASSLGTETGNTIYF	TGTGCCAGCAGCTTAGGGACAGAAACTGGAAACACCATATATTTT
-	TRBV5-5	TRBJ1-6	-	CASSLRPRGADSPLHF	TGTGCCAGCAGCTTGAGGCCTCGCGGGGCGGATTCACCCCTCCACTTT
-	TRBV9	TRBJ2-3	-	CASSPKDYRGGTQYF	TGTGCCAGCAGCCCGAAGGACTACCGCGGAGGTACGCAGTATTTT
-	TRBV7-2	TRBJ2-3	-	CASSTTFGTDTQYF	TGTGCCAGCAGTACCACTTTCGGCACAGATACGCAGTATTTT
TRBD2	TRBV4-2	TRBJ2-3	-	CASSQELLAGNTDTQYF	TGTGCCAGCAGCCAGGAGCTACTAGCGGGGAACACAGATACGCAGTATTTT
TRBD1	TRBV5-6	TRBJ2-5	once	CASSTDRGRRGTQYF	TGTGCCAGCAGCACGGACAGGGGGCGTAGGGGGACCCAGTACTTC
TRBD2	TRBV27	TRBJ2-7	-	CASSLAGGTYEQYF	TGTGCCAGCAGTTTAGCGGGGGGCACCTACGAGCAGTACTTC
-	TRBV11-2	TRBJ2-7	-	CASSLAGVRSTSYEQYF	TGTGCCAGCAGCTTAGCGGGGGTCAGGTCCACCTCCTACGAGCAGTACTTC